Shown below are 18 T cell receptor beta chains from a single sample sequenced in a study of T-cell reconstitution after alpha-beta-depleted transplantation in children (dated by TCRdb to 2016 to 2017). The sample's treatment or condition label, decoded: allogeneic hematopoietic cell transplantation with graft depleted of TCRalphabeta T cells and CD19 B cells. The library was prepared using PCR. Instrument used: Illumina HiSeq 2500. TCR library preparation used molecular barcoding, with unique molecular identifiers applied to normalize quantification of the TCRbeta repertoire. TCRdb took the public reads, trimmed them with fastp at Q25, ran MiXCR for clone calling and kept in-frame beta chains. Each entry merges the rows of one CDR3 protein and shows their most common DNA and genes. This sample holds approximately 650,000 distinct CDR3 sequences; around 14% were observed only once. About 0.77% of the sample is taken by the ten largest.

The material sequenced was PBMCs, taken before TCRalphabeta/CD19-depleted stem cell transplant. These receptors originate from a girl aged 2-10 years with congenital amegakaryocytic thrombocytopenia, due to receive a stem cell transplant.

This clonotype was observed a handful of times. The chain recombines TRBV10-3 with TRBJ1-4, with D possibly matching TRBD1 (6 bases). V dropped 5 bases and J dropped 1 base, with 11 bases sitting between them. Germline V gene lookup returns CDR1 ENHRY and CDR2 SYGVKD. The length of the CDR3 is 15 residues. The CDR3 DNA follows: TGTGCCATCAGTAGAACAGGGAAAACTAATGAAAAACTGTTTTTT. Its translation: CAISRTGKTNEKLFF.

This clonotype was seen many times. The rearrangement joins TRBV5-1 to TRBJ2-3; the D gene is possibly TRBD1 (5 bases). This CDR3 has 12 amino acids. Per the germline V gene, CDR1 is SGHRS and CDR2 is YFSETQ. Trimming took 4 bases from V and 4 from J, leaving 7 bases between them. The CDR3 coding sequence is TGCGCCAGCAGCGGCAGGGCAGATACGCAGTATTTT. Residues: CASSGRADTQYF.

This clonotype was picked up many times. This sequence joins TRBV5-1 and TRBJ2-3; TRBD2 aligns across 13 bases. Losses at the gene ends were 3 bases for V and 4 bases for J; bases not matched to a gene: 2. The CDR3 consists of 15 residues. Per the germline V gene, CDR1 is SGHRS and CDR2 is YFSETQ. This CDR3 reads CASSSGTSGADTQYF. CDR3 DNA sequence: TGCGCCAGCAGCTCTGGGACTAGCGGGGCAGATACGCAGTATTTT.

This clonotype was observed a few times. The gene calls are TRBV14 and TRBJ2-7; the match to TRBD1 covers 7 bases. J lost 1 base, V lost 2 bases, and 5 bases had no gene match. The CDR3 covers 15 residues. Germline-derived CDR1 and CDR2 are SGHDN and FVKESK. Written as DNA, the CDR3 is TGTGCCAGCAGCCAAATGACAGGGTATTCCTACGAGCAGTACTTC. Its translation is CASSQMTGYSYEQYF.

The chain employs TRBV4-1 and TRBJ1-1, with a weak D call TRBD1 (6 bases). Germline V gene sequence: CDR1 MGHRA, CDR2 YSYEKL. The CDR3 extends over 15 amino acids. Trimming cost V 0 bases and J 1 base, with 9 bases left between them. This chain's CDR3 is CASSQEGGGNTEAFF. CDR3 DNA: TGCGCCAGCAGCCAAGAAGGGGGAGGGAACACTGAAGCTTTCTTT.

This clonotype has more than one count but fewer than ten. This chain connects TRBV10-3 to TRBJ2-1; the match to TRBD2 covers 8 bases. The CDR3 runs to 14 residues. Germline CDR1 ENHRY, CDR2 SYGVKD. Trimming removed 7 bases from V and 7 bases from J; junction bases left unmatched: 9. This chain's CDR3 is CAINREGLYNEQFF. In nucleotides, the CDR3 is TGTGCCATCAACCGGGAGGGGTTGTATAATGAGCAGTTCTTC.

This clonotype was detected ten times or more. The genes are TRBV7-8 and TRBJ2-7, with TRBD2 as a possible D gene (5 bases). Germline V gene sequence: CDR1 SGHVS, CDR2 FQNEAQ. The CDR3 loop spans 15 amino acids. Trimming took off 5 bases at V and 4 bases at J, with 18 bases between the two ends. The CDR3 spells CASSHRRGEVYEQYF. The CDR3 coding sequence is TGTGCCAGCAGCCACCGTCGGGGAGAGGTTTACGAGCAGTACTTC.

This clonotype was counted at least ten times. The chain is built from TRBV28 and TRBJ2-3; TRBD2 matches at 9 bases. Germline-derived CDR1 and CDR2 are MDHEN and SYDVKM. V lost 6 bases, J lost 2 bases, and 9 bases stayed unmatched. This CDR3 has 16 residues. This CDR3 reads CASSLGLARDTDTQYF. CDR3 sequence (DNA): TGTGCCAGCAGCCTTGGACTAGCGAGGGACACAGATACGCAGTATTTT.

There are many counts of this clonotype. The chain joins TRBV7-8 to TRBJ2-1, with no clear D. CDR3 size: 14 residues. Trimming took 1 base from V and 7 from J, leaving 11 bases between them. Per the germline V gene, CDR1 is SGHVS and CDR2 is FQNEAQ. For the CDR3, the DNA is TGTGCCAGCAGCTTAGGTACGGGCTGGAATGAGCAGTTCTTC. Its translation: CASSLGTGWNEQFF.

As DNA, the CDR3 is TGTGCCAGCAGCTTAGCGACCCGCCAGTTGGGGACCCAGTACTTC. Translation: CASSLATRQLGTQYF. The V call is TRBV7-9, the J call TRBJ2-5; D unclear. The CDR3 is made up of 15 amino acids. Trimming left V 0 bases short and J 7 bases short, with 15 bases between. From germline, CDR1 is SEHNR and CDR2 FQNEAQ (reference sequence).

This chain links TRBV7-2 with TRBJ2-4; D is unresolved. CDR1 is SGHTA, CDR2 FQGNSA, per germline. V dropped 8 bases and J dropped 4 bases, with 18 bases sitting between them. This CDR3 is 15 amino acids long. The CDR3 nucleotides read TGTGCCAGCGCGAACGTGGGCTCCACGAAAAACATTCAGTACTTC. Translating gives CASANVGSTKNIQYF.

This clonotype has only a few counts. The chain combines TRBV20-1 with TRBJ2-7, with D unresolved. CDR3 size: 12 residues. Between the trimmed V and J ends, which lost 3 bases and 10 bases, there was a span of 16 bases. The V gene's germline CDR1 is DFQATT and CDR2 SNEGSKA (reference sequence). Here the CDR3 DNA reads TGCAGTGCTAGCGGGTCCGCTACGAAACAGTACTTC. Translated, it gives CSASGSATKQYF.

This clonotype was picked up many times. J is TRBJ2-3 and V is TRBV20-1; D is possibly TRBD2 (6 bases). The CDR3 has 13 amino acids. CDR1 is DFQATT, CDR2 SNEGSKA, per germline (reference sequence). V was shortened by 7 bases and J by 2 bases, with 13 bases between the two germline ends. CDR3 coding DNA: TGCAGTGTTATAGCGGAGTACACAGATACGCAGTATTTT. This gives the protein CSVIAEYTDTQYF.

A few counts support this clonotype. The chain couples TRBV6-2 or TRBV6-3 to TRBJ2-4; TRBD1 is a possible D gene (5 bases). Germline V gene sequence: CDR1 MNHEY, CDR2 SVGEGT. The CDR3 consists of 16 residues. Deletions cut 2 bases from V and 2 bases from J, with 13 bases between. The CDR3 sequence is CASSYDPQGSKNIQYF. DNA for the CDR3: TGTGCCAGCAGTTACGATCCCCAGGGCTCCAAAAACATTCAGTACTTC.

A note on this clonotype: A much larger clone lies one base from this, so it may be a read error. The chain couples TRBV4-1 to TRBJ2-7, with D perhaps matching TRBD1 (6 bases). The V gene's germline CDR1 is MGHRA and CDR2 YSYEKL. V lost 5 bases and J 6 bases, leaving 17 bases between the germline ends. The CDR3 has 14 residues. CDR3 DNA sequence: TGCGCCAGCAGCGTAAACAGGGACGGCTGCGAGCAGTACTTC. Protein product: CASSVNRDGCEQYF.

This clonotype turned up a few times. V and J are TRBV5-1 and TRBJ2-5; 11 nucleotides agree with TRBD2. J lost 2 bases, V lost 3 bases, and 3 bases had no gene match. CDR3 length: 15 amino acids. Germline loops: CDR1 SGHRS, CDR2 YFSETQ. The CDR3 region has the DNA TGCGCCAGCAGCTCGGGACTAGCGGAACAAGAGACCCAGTACTTC. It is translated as CASSSGLAEQETQYF.

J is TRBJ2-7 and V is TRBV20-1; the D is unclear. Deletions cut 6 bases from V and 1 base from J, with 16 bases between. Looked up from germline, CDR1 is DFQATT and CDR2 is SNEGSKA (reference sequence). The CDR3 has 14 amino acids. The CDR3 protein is CSAPTRVPSYEQYF. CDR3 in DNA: TGCAGTGCACCGACCCGGGTTCCTTCCTACGAGCAGTACTTC.

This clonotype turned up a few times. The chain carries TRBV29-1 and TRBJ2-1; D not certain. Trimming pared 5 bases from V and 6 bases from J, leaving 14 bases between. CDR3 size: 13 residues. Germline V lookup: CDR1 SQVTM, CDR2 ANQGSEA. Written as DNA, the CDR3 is TGCAGCGTTAAGGCTATTGTGTCCAATGAGCAGTTCTTC. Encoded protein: CSVKAIVSNEQFF.